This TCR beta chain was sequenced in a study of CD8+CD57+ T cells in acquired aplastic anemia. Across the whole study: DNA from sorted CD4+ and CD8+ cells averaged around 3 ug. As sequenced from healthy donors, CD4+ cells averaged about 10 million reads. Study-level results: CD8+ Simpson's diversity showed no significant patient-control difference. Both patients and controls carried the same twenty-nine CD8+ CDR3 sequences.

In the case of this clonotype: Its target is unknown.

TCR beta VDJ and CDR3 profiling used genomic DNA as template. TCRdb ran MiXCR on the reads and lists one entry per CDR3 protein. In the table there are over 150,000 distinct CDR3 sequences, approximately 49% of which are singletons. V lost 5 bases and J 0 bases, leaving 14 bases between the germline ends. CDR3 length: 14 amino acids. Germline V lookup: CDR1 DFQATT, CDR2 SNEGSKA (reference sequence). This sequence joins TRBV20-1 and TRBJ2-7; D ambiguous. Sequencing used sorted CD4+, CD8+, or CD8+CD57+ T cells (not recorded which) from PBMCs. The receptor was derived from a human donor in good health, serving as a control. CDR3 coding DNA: TGCAGTGCTTACGGGTCCCCTGGCTCCTACGAGCAGTACTTC. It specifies CSAYGSPGSYEQYF.